The rows below give T cell receptor beta chains drawn from one sample of a study of CD8 T cells in Susac syndrome. TCRdb used MiXCR to reprocess the immunoSEQ multiplex PCR reads, holding one entry per CDR3 protein. The sample yields about 130,000 distinct CDR3 sequences, approximately 94% seen once. Sequenced material: CD4+ T cells from PBMCs. Every receptor here comes from a human donor with multiple sclerosis. Each CDR3 is given with its conserved first and last residue.

TRBV24-1	TRBJ1-1	CAPGGAGTEAFF
TRBV5-1	TRBJ2-1	CASSLRSNEQFF
TRBV6-6	TRBJ2-3	CASSPSPWGPDTQYF
TRBV7-2	TRBJ2-2	CASSSRTGTGELFF
TRBV19	TRBJ1-2	CASTNRGGGYTF
TRBV30	TRBJ1-1	CAWSVPGAGEAFF
TRBV28	TRBJ1-5	CASVPSLGLGSNQPQHF
TRBV5-1	TRBJ2-1	CASSPLPAGTSLNEQFF
TRBV18	TRBJ2-1	CASSPGGLHDNEQFF
TRBV4-3	TRBJ1-1	CASSPDQGWNTEAFF
TRBV19	TRBJ2-3	CASSNPRDSRTDTQYF
TRBV12-3/TRBV12-4	TRBJ1-3	CASGRGESGNTIYF
TRBV5-1	TRBJ2-5	CASSLAVDLPVGETQYF
TRBV18	TRBJ2-7	CASSPGTESYEQYF
TRBV30	TRBJ2-4	CAWGGIEQVGGIQYF
TRBV3-1	TRBJ1-5	CASSQVHSGQPQHF
TRBV18	TRBJ2-2	CASSPQLGNTGELFF
TRBV9	TRBJ2-5	CASSTGLKETQYF
TRBV5-1	TRBJ2-7	CASSLGTSGPYEQYF
TRBV7-2	TRBJ1-5	CASSQRRGNQPQHF
TRBV18	TRBJ1-1	CASSPPDRVTEAFF
TRBV2	TRBJ1-2	CASSAGFLGYTF
TRBV12-3/TRBV12-4	TRBJ2-5	CASSLSLVGGETQYF